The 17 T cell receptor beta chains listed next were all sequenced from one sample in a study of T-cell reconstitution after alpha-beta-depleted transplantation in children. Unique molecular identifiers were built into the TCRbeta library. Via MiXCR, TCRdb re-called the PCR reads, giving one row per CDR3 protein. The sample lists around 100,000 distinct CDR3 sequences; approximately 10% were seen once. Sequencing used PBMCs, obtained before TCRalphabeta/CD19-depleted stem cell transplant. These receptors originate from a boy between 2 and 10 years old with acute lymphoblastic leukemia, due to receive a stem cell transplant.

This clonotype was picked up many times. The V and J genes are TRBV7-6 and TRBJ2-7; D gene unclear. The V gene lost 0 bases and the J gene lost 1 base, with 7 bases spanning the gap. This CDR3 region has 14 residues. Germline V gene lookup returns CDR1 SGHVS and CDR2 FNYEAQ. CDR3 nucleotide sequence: TGTGCCAGCAGCTTAGCCGCAGTGTCCTACGAGCAGTACTTC. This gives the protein CASSLAAVSYEQYF. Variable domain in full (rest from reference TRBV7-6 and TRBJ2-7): GAGVSQSPRYKVTKRGQDVALRCDPISGHVSLYWYRQALGQGPEFLTYFNYEAQQDKSGLPNDRFSAERPEGSISTLTIQRTEQRDSAMYRCASSLAAVSYEQYFGPGTRLTVT.

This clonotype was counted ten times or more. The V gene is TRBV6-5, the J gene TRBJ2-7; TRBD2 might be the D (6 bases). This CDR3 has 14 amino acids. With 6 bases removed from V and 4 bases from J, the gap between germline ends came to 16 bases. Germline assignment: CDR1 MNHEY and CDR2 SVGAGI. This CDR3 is CASSSRGTLYEQYF. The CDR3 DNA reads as TGTGCCAGCAGCTCCAGAGGGACTCTTTACGAGCAGTACTTC.

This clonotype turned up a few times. CDR3 nucleotides: TGTGCCTCTTATCACAGCGCTGAAGCTTTCTTT. This gives the protein CASYHSAEAFF. This chain links TRBV6-1 with TRBJ1-1, with D unclear. V lost 11 bases and J 6 bases, leaving 13 bases between the germline ends. This CDR3 is 11 amino acids long. Germline V gene data show CDR1 as MNHNS and CDR2 as SASEGT.

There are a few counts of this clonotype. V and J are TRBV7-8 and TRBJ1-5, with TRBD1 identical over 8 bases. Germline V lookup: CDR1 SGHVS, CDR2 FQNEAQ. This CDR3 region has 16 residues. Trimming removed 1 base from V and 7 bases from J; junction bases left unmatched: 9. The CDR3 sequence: CASSLEDRAPWQPQHF. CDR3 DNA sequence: TGTGCCAGCAGCTTAGAGGACAGGGCCCCGTGGCAGCCCCAGCATTTT.

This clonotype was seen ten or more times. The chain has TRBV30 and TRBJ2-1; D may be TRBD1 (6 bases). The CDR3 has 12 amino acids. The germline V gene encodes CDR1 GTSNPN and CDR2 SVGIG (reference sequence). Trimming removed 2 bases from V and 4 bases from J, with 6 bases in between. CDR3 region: CAWSRGYNEQFF. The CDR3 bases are TGTGCCTGGAGTAGGGGGTACAATGAGCAGTTCTTC.

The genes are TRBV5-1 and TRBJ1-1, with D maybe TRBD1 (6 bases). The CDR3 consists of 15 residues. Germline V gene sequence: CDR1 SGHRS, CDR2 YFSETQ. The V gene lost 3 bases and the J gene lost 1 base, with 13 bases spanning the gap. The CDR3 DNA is TGCGCCAGCAGCTGGGGGGCGGGTAAGAACACTGAAGCTTTCTTT. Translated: CASSWGAGKNTEAFF.

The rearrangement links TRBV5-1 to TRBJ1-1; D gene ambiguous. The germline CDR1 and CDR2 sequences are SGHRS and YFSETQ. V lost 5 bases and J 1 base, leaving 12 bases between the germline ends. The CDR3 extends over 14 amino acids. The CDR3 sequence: CASSPTERNTEAFF. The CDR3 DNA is TGCGCCAGCAGTCCCACGGAAAGGAACACTGAAGCTTTCTTT.

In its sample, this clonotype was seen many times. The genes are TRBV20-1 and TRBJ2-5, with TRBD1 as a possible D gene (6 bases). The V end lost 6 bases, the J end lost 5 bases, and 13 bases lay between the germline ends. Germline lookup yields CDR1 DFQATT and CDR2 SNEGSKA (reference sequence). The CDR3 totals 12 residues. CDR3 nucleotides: TGCAGTGCCAACAGGGATGGCGAGACCCAGTACTTC. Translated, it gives CSANRDGETQYF.

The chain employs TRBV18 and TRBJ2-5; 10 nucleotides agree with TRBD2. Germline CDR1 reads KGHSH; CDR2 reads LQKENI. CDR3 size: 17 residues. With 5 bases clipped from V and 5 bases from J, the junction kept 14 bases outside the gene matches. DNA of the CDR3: TGTGCCAGCTCATCCCGTGATAGCGGGAGGTCGGTGGAGACCCAGTACTTC. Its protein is CASSSRDSGRSVETQYF.

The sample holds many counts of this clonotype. CDR3 region: CASSHVTSGRTDTQYF. The CDR3, as DNA: TGTGCCAGCAGCCATGTGACTAGCGGGAGAACAGATACGCAGTATTTT. This rearrangement joins TRBV5-5 to TRBJ2-3; 12 positions agree with TRBD2. CDR1 and CDR2 (germline): SGHKS, YYEKEE (reference sequence). The CDR3 runs 16 residues. With V trimmed by 4 bases and J by 3 bases, 6 bases remained unmatched.

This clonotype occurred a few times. CDR3 region: CASSPRGTGGTEAFF. Here the CDR3 DNA reads TGTGCCAGCTCACCAAGGGGAACAGGGGGCACTGAAGCTTTCTTT. This chain joins TRBV18 and TRBJ1-1; 8 bases map to TRBD1. The trim removed 2 bases at V and 4 bases at J, leaving 6 bases unmatched. Germline V gene lookup returns CDR1 KGHSH and CDR2 LQKENI. The CDR3 spans 15 residues.

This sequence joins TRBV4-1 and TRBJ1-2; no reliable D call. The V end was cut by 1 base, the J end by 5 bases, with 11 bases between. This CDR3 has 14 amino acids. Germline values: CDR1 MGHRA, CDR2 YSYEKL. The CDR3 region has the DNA TGCGCCAGCAGCCAAGTTCGGGTTTTATATGGCTACACCTTC. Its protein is CASSQVRVLYGYTF.

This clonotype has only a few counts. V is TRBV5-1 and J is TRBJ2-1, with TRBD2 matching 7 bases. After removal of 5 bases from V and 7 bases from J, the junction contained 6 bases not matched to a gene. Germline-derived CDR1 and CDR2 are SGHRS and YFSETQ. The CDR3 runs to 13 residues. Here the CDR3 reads CASSWEGENEQFF. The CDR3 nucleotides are TGCGCCAGCAGTTGGGAGGGCGAGAATGAGCAGTTCTTC.

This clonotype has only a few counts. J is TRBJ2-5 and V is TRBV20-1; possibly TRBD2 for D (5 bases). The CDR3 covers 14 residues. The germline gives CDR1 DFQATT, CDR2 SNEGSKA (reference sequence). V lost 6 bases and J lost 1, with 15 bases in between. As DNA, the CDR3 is TGCAGTGCGGACGGACGGGGAACCCAAGAGACCCAGTACTTC. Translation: CSADGRGTQETQYF.

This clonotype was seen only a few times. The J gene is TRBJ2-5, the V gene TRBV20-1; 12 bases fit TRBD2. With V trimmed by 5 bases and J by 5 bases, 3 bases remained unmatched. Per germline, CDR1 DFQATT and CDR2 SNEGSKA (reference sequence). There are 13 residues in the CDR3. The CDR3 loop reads CSAPGLAGETQYF. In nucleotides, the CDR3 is TGCAGTGCTCCGGGACTAGCGGGTGAGACCCAGTACTTC.

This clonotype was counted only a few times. CDR3 DNA sequence: TGTGCCAGCACCCTTAGTGCGGGAGCACTTGAGACCCAGTACTTC. Protein sequence: CASTLSAGALETQYF. This chain uses TRBV12-3 or TRBV12-4 with TRBJ2-5, with 7 nucleotides matching TRBD2. The CDR3 length is 15 residues. Germline trimming cut 7 bases from V and 5 bases from J; bases unmatched to any gene: 13.

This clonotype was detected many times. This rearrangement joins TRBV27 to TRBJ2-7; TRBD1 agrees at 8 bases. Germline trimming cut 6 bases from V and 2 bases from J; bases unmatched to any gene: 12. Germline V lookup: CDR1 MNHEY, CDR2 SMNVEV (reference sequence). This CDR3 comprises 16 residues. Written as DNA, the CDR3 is TGTGCCAGCAGCCCTTCAGGGGGCCATAAGGCCTACGAGCAGTACTTC. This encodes CASSPSGGHKAYEQYF.